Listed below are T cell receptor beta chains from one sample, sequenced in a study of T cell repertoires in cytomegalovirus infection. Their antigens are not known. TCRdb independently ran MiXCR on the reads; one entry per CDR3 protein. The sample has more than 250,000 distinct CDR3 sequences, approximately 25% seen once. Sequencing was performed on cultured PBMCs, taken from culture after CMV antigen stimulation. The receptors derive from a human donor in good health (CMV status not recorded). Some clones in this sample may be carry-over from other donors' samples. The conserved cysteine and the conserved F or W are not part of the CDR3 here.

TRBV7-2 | ASRYGGRNTEAF
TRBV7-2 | ASSPQPGQGYEQY
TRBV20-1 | SARNLQGLDYGYT
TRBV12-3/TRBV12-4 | ASSLLGRNNEQF
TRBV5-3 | ASSSRTGQDEQY
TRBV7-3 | ASSLRIGAGGPVEQF
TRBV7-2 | ASSFFSGRGNNEQF
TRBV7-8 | ASSPRTGGGNTIY
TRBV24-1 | ATSEEAGGYNEQF
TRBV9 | ASSVALRGEDNQPQH
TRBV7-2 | ASSLVLAGAYEQY
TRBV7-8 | ASSPTPPRVGEQF
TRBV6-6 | ASEGQTSGRVF